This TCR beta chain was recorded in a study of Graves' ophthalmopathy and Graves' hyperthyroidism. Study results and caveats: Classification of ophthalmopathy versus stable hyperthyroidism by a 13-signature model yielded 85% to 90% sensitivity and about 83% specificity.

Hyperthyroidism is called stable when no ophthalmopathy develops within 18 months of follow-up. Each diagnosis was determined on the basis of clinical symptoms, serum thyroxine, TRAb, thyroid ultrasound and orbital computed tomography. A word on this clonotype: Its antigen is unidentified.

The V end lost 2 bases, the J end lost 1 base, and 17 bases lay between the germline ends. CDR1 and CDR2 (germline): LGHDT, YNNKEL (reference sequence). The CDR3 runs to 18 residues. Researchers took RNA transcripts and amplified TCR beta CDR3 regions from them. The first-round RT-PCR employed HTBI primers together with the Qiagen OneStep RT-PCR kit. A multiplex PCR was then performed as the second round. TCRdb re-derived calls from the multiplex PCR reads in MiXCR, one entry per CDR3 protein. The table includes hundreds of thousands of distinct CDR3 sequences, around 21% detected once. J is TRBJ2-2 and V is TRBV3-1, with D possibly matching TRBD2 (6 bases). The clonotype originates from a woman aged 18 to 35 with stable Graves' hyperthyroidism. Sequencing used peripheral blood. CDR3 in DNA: TGTGCCAGCAGCCAAACCCAAGGGATTAGCGGGAACACCGGGGAGCTGTTTTTT. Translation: CASSQTQGISGNTGELFF.